This T cell receptor beta chain was sequenced in a study of regulatory T cells (dated 2018 in TCRdb). For the study in its entirety: The study compared T-cell receptor beta repertoires of sorted regulatory, conventional CD4+ and CD8+ T cells between CD3G-deficient patients and healthy controls. Results and caveats for the whole study, not just this receptor: Restricted unique TRB V-J pairs and skewed V and J gene usage were observed in patient repertoires, most markedly in regulatory T cells. Hydrophobic residues at CDR3 positions 6 and 7 were enriched in conventional CD4+ T cells from CD3G-deficient patients, which suggests more self-reactive specificities.

Every CD3G-deficient patient showed evidence of autoimmunity, and the autoimmunity was more severe in two of the patients. Patients were tested at ages ranging from 2 to 39 years, and reduced naive and increased memory CD4+ and CD8+ T-cell proportions were found in the patients. CD4+ cells were FACS-sorted into CD25-high CD127-low regulatory T cells and CD25-low CD127-high conventional CD4+ T cells. The patient group comprised 5 or 6 individuals with CD3G deficiency. Patient samples and clinical data were obtained from an international physician network spanning the United States, Europe and Asia. Ficoll density separation was used to isolate peripheral blood mononuclear cells. Reading the germline V gene gives CDR1 MDHEN and CDR2 SYDVKM. The V end loses 2 bases and the J end loses 6 bases, and a stretch of 11 bases separates them. Including cysteine and phenylalanine, the CDR3 has 14 amino acids. Only CDR3 DNA is held: 42 bases, read in frame from base 1.

This clone was observed a few times. The antigen it binds to is not known. Base-call qualities are not available, and no considerably larger clone is one nucleotide away. In the multiplex PCR, 52 forward TRBV primers and 13 reverse TRBJ primers were used, and assay-based and computational corrections were applied for amplification bias. Rearranged TRB loci were amplified from genomic DNA by multiplex PCR within the immunoSEQ assay. TRB amplicons were sequenced on an Illumina HiSeq platform. As for how the authors treated the data: Custom algorithms error-filtered the raw sequences and aligned the raw sequences to reference gene sequences, after which the immunoSEQ online tools were used for analysis. The frequencies of productive and nonproductive TRB rearrangements were evaluated among unique sequences as well as among total sequences. The likelihood of self-reactivity was estimated by examining two features, hydrophobicity and amino acid composition, of TRB CDR3 positions 6 and 7. For group comparisons, t tests, Mann-Whitney tests or two-way ANOVA were performed in Prism software. TCRdb limited this immuneACCESS table to in-frame rearrangements with V and J called. A share of clones is missing; checked studies link under half to unresolved V genes, and the rest is unexplained. V, J and clone size are those of that table, while D and trimming were read from the DNA. The sample yields over 25,000 clones; less than 95% were counted once. The ten largest clones take up roughly 1.4% of the sample.

The sequence came from a person under 30 with CD3G deficiency. This receptor chain uses TRBV28 and TRBJ1-5; D gene: possibly TRBD1, on 6 matching bases. Sequencing was done on a sample of conventional CD4+ T cells sorted from blood. The DNA sequence is TGTGCCAGCAGTTTAGCGACAGGAGTTCAGCCCCAGCATTTT. Translated, this gives CASSLATGVQPQHF.